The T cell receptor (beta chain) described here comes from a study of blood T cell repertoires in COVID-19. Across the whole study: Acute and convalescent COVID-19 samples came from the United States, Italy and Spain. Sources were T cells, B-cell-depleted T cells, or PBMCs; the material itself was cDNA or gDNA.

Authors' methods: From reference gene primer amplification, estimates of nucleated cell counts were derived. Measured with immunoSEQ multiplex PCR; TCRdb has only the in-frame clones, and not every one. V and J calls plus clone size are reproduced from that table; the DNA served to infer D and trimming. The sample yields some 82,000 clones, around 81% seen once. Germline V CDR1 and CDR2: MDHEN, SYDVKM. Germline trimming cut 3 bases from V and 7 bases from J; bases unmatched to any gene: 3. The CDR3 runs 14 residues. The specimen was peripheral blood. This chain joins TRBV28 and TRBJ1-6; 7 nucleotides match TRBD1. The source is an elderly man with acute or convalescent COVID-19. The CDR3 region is CASSLNRGNSPLHF. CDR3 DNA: TGTGCCAGCAGTTTGAACAGGGGAAATTCACCCCTCCACTTT.